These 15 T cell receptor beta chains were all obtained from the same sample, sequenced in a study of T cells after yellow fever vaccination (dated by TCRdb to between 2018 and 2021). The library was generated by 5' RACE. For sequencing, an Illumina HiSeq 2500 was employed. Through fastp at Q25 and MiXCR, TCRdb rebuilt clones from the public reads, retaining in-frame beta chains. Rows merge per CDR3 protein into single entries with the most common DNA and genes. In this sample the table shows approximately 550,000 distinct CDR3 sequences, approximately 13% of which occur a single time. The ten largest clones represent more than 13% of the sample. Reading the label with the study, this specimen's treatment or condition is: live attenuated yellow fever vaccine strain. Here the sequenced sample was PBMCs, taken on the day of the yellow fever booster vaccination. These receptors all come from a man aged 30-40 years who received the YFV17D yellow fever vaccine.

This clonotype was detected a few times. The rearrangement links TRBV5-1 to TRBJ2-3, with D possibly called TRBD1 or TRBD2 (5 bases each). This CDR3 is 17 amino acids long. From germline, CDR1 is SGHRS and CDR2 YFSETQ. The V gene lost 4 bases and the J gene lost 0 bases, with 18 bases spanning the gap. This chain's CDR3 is CASSPPGAAPSTDTQYF. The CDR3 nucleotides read TGCGCCAGCAGCCCCCCCGGGGCAGCGCCAAGCACAGATACGCAGTATTTT.

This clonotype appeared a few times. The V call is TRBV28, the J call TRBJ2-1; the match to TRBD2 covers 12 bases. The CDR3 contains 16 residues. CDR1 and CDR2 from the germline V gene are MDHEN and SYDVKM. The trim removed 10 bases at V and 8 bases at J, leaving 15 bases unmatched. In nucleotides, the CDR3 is TGTGCCACACAAGGGTCTAGCGGGAGGGCCGGAGATGAGCAGTTCTTC. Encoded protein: CATQGSSGRAGDEQFF.

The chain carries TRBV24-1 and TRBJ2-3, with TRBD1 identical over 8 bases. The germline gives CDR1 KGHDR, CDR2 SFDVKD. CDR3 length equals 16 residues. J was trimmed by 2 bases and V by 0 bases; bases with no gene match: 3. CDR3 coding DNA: TGTGCCACCAGTGATTTGGACAGGGGCCTCACAGATACGCAGTATTTT. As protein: CATSDLDRGLTDTQYF.

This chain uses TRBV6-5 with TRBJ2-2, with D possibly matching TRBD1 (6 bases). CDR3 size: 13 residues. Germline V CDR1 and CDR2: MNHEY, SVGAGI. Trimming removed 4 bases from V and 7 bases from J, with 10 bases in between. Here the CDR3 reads CASSSGEGGELFF. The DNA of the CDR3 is TGTGCCAGCAGTTCAGGGGAAGGCGGGGAGCTGTTTTTT.

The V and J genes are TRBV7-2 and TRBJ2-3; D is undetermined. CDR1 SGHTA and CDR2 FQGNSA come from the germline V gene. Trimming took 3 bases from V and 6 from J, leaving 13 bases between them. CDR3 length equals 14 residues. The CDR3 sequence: CASSFTTSKDTQYF. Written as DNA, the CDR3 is TGTGCCAGCAGCTTCACCACTTCTAAGGATACGCAGTATTTT.

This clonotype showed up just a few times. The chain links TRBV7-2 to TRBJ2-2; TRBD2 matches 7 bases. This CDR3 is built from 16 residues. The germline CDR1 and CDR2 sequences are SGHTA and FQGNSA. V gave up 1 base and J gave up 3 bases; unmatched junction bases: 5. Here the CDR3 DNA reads TGTGCCAGCAGCTTAGAAATCGGGAGGTACACCGGGGAGCTGTTTTTT. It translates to CASSLEIGRYTGELFF. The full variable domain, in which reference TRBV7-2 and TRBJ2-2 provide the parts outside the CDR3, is GAGVSQSPSNKVTEKGKDVELRCDPISGHTALYWYRQSLGQGLEFLIYFQGNSAPDKSGLPSDRFSAERTGGSVSTLTIQRTQQEDSAVYLCASSLEIGRYTGELFFGEGSRLTVL.

Here the CDR3 reads CSASDGRKLYEQYF. CDR3 nucleotide sequence: TGCAGTGCTAGTGATGGCAGGAAGCTGTACGAGCAGTACTTC. This chain links TRBV20-1 with TRBJ2-7; no definite D call. Germline CDR1 is DFQATT and CDR2 is SNEGSKA (reference sequence). The CDR3 runs 14 residues. Trimming removed 3 bases at V and 4 bases at J, with 16 bases between.

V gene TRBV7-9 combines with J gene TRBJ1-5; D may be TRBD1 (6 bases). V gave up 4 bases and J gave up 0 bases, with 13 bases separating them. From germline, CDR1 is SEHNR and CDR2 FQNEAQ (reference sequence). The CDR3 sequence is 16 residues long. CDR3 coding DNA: TGTGCCAGCAGCTACGGGACAACTAATAGCAATCAGCCCCAGCATTTT. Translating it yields CASSYGTTNSNQPQHF.

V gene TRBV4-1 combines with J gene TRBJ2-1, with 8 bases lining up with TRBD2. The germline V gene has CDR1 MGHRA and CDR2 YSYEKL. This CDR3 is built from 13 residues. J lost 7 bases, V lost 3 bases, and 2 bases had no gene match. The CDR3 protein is CASSHSGRNEQFF. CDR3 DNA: TGCGCCAGCAGCCACAGCGGGAGAAATGAGCAGTTCTTC.

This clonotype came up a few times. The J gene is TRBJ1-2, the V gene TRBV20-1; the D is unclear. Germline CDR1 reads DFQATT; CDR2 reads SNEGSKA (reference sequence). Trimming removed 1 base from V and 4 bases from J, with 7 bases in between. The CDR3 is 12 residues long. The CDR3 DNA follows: TGCAGTGCTAGAGGGGGAGGCTATGGCTACACCTTC. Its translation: CSARGGGYGYTF.

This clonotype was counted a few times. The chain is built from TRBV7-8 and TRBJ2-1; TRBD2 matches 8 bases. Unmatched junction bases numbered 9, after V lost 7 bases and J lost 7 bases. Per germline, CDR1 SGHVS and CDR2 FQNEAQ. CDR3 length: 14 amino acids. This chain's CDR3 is CASTPSGSGNEQFF. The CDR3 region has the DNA TGTGCCAGCACCCCCAGCGGGAGTGGGAATGAGCAGTTCTTC.

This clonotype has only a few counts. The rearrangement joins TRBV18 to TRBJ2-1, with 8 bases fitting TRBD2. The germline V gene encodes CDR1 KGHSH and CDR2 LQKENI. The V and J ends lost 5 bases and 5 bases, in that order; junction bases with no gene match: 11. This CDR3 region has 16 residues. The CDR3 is CASSSVSGGLHNEQFF. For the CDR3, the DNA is TGTGCCAGCTCAAGTGTCAGCGGGGGCCTCCACAATGAGCAGTTCTTC.

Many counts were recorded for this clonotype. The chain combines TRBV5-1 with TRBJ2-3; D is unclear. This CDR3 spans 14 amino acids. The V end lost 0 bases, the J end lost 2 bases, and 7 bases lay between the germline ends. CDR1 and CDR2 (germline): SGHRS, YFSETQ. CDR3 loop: CASSLAVLTDTQYF. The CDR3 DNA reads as TGCGCCAGCAGCTTGGCGGTACTCACAGATACGCAGTATTTT.

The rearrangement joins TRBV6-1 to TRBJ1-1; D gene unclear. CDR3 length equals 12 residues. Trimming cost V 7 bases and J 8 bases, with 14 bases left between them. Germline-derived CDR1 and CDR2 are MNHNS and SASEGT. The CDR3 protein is CASIGIRGEAFF. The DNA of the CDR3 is TGTGCCAGCATTGGAATCCGAGGCGAAGCTTTCTTT.

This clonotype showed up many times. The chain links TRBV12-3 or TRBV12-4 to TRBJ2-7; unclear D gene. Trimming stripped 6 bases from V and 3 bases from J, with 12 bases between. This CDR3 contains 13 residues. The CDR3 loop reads CASSLSDNYEQYF. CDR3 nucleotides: TGTGCCAGCAGCCTTTCAGATAACTACGAGCAGTACTTC.